Listed here are 3 T cell receptor beta chains from one sample, sequenced in a study of beta chain features in type 1 diabetes. Sequencing targeted expressed TCRB transcripts, as all isolated RNA had been reverse transcribed. Data came from immunoSEQ multiplex PCR; TCRdb stores just in-frame clones and leaves some out. The repertoire holds around 58,000 clones, roughly 60% seen once, with 2% to 2.5% in the top ten. Sequencing was performed on Tregs from blood. Source of these receptors: a woman aged 18-29 years in good health.

CDR3 coding DNA: TGTGCCAGCAGCGTAGAATCAGGGTTTGGTGGCTACACCTTC. The encoded protein is CASSVESGFGGYTF. This chain connects TRBV9 to TRBJ1-2, with D maybe TRBD1 (5 bases). Germline V gene lookup returns CDR1 SGDLS and CDR2 YYNGEE. CDR3 length: 14 residues. V lost 0 bases, J lost 7 bases, and 13 bases lay in between. Complete variable domain (other parts from reference TRBV9 and TRBJ1-2): DSGVTQTPKHLITATGQRVTLRCSPRSGDLSVYWYQQSLDQGLQFLIQYYNGEERAKGNILERFSAQQFPDLHSELNLSSLELGDSALYFCASSVESGFGGYTFGSGTRLTVV.

The V call is TRBV6-6, the J call TRBJ2-5; 7 bases match TRBD1. Germline assignment: CDR1 MNHNY and CDR2 SVGAGI (reference sequence). Germline trimming cut 4 bases from V and 3 bases from J; bases unmatched to any gene: 2. CDR3 length: 13 residues. CDR3 protein: CASSWQGEETQYF. CDR3 DNA sequence: TGTGCCAGCAGTTGGCAGGGGGAAGAGACCCAGTACTTC.

This clone has only a few counts. This chain uses TRBV19 with TRBJ2-7; TRBD1 matches 7 bases. This CDR3 comprises 14 residues. The germline CDR1 and CDR2 sequences are LNHDA and SQIVND (reference sequence). V shed 2 bases and J 5 bases; nucleotides not matched to a gene: 6. The CDR3 reads CASSIFDRDNEQYF. DNA for the CDR3: TGTGCCAGTAGTATATTCGACAGGGATAACGAGCAGTACTTC.